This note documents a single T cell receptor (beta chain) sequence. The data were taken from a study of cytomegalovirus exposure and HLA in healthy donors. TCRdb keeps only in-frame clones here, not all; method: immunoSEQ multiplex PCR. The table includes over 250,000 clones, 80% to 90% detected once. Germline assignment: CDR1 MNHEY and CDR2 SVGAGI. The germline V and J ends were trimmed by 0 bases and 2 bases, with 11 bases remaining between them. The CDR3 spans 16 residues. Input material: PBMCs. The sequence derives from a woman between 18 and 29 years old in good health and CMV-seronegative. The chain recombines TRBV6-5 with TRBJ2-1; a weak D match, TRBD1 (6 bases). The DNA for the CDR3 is TGTGCCAGCAGTTACTCGAAAACAGGGCCCTACAATGAGCAGTTCTTC. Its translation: CASSYSKTGPYNEQFF.